The 11 T cell receptor beta chains below come from one sample, sequenced in a study of T cells in Graves' hyperthyroidism and ophthalmopathy. Amplification of TCR beta CDR3 regions was performed using RNA transcripts as template. When the TCR CDR3 underwent first-round RT-PCR, the HTBI primer set was used. One entry per CDR3 protein, called by TCRdb with MiXCR from the multiplex PCR reads. The sample shows about 480,000 distinct CDR3 sequences, around a quarter of them seen only once. Source material: blood. These receptors all come from a woman in her 30s with Graves' ophthalmopathy.

Many counts were recorded for this clonotype. The rearrangement links TRBV6-2 or TRBV6-3 to TRBJ1-1, with a possible D match to TRBD1 (5 bases). Trimming removed 2 bases from V and 7 bases from J, with 17 bases in between. CDR1 is MNHEY, CDR2 SVGEGT, per germline. This CDR3 comprises 15 residues. The DNA for the CDR3 is TGTGCCAGCAGTTACGATTCGATAGTCCAGGGTGAAGCTTTCTTT. Protein: CASSYDSIVQGEAFF.

The chain couples TRBV3-1 to TRBJ2-5; D remains ambiguous. The CDR3 loop spans 15 amino acids. Germline V CDR1 and CDR2: LGHDT, YNNKEL (reference sequence). V was cut by 1 base and J by 5 bases, with 14 bases left in between. The CDR3 coding sequence is TGTGCCAGCAGCCAAGGGTGGAATTTGGGGGAGACCCAGTACTTC. Translating gives CASSQGWNLGETQYF.

This clonotype was recorded many times. V and J are TRBV6-2 or TRBV6-3 and TRBJ2-2, with 7 bases lining up with TRBD1. The CDR3 runs 16 residues. The germline gives CDR1 MNHEY, CDR2 SVGEGT. Trimming at V came to 5 bases and at J to 4 bases, leaving 10 bases not matched to a gene. Written as DNA, the CDR3 is TGTGCCAGCAGTAATACAGGGGCCCTGGGCACCGGGGAGCTGTTTTTT. Amino acids: CASSNTGALGTGELFF.

This clonotype was seen at least ten times. The J gene is TRBJ2-7, the V gene TRBV28; the D gene is possibly TRBD2 (5 bases). The CDR3 is 15 residues long. Deletions cut 1 base from V and 4 bases from J, with 14 bases between. Germline V gene sequence: CDR1 MDHEN, CDR2 SYDVKM. CDR3 sequence: CASSLYEGSLYEQYF. In DNA form, the CDR3 reads TGTGCCAGCAGTTTATATGAAGGGAGCCTTTACGAGCAGTACTTC.

This clonotype was seen at least ten times. The chain recombines TRBV5-1 with TRBJ2-7; weak D call: TRBD2 (5 bases). The germline V gene encodes CDR1 SGHRS and CDR2 YFSETQ. V lost 0 bases, J lost 2 bases, and 9 bases lay in between. This CDR3 has 14 residues. The CDR3 loop is CASSLDGVAYEQYF. CDR3 in DNA: TGCGCCAGCAGCTTGGACGGGGTGGCCTACGAGCAGTACTTC.

This clonotype was seen repeatedly, ten times or more. The chain employs TRBV7-8 and TRBJ1-5; a weak D match, TRBD1 (5 bases). The CDR3 consists of 15 residues. V gave up 0 bases and J gave up 5 bases, with 11 bases separating them. Germline loops: CDR1 SGHVS, CDR2 FQNEAQ. DNA of the CDR3: TGTGCCAGCAGCTTAGCAGGCAGGGTGGATCAGCCCCAGCATTTT. It specifies CASSLAGRVDQPQHF.

This chain joins TRBV12-3 or TRBV12-4 and TRBJ1-2, with 8 bases lining up with TRBD1. V lost 6 bases and J lost 8; bases outside the gene matches: 11. This CDR3 comprises 14 residues. Written as DNA, the CDR3 is TGTGCCAGCAGGCCCCAGGACAGGGTCGGGGGCTACACCTTC. Its protein product is CASRPQDRVGGYTF.

Of note for this clonotype: This may arise from a read error, as a much more abundant clone is one base away. The V and J genes are TRBV7-8 and TRBJ2-4, with D possibly being TRBD1 or TRBD2 (7 bases each). The CDR3 has 15 residues. The germline V gene encodes CDR1 SGHVS and CDR2 FQNEAQ. The CDR3, as DNA: TGTGCCAGCAGCCAGGGGGGGGGGCACGGGAACATTAAGTACTTC. It encodes CASSQGGGHGNIKYF.

The chain has TRBV28 and TRBJ2-7; 11 positions match TRBD1. The CDR3 is 14 residues long. CDR1 MDHEN and CDR2 SYDVKM come from the germline V gene. V dropped 7 bases and J dropped 7; count of bases not matched to a gene: 9. This chain's CDR3 is CASTSGTGGREQYF. For the CDR3, the DNA is TGTGCCAGCACCTCCGGGACAGGGGGTCGAGAGCAGTACTTC.

V and J are TRBV20-1 and TRBJ1-5; D is perhaps TRBD1 (5 bases). This CDR3 contains 15 residues. V lost 7 bases to trimming and J lost 0 bases, with 16 bases between them. The V gene's germline CDR1 is DFQATT and CDR2 SNEGSKA (reference sequence). The CDR3 spells CSVSRRGDSNQPQHF. The CDR3 DNA reads TGCAGTGTTAGTCGGCGGGGGGATAGCAATCAGCCCCAGCATTTT.

This clonotype was found many times. This rearrangement joins TRBV20-1 to TRBJ2-2, with 9 bases that match TRBD2. V was pared by 0 bases and J by 6 bases, with 8 bases of the junction left unmatched. Germline-derived CDR1 and CDR2 are DFQATT and SNEGSKA (reference sequence). The CDR3 spans 16 residues. In nucleotides, the CDR3 is TGCAGTGCTAGAGATCAGCGGGGGGCGAAGGCCGGGGAGCTGTTTTTT. Amino acid sequence: CSARDQRGAKAGELFF.